The 20 T cell receptor beta chains listed next were all sequenced from one sample in a study of blood T cell repertoires in COVID-19. TCRdb's table, derived via immunoSEQ multiplex PCR, lists solely in-frame clones and lacks some. The sample records approximately 300,000 clones, roughly 90% being singletons. The sequenced material came from peripheral blood. These receptors all come from a woman aged 40 to 50 with COVID-19, enrolled during active disease.

The rearrangement links TRBV5-1 to TRBJ1-1; D not resolved. Germline CDR1 and CDR2: SGHRS and YFSETQ. The CDR3 has 17 amino acids. The V gene lost 0 bases and the J gene lost 1 base, with 16 bases spanning the gap. The DNA for the CDR3 is TGCGCCAGCAGCTTGGCCGGTGGGCAGCCCCCGAACACTGAAGCTTTCTTT. Translating gives CASSLAGGQPPNTEAFF.

The CDR3 bases are TGCAGCGCTACAGGGGGCTCTGGCTACACCTTC. It is translated as CSATGGSGYTF. This sequence joins TRBV29-1 and TRBJ1-2, with 9 bases matching TRBD1. This CDR3 is 11 amino acids long. The ends lost 7 bases at V and 7 bases at J; junction bases unmatched: 4. Germline V CDR1 and CDR2: SQVTM, ANQGSEA.

The rearrangement joins TRBV7-2 to TRBJ2-3, with D tentatively TRBD2 (6 bases). Germline CDR1 reads SGHTA; CDR2 reads FQGNSA. The length of the CDR3 is 15 residues. The V end lost 1 base, the J end lost 4 bases, and 12 bases lay between the germline ends. CDR3 residues: CASSLVIAAPDTQYF. DNA for the CDR3: TGTGCCAGCAGCTTAGTGATAGCGGCGCCAGATACGCAGTATTTT.

This clone has just a few counts. This chain connects TRBV6-5 to TRBJ2-7; a weak D match, TRBD2 (5 bases). This CDR3 spans 11 amino acids. V lost 8 bases and J lost 0, with 5 bases in between. CDR1 and CDR2 from the germline V gene are MNHEY and SVGAGI. CDR3 loop: CASRDSYEQYF. Here the CDR3 DNA reads TGTGCCAGCCGGGACTCCTACGAGCAGTACTTC.

The chain is built from TRBV12-3 or TRBV12-4 and TRBJ1-5; 7 bases map to TRBD1. The CDR3 length is 13 residues. V dropped 5 bases and J dropped 7; count of bases not matched to a gene: 5. CDR3 in amino acids: CASSLQGSQPQHF. CDR3 DNA sequence: TGTGCCAGCAGTCTACAGGGGTCCCAGCCCCAGCATTTT.

The rearrangement links TRBV27 to TRBJ1-1; D is uncertain. V was clipped by 7 bases and J by 4 bases, with 19 bases between them. This CDR3 is 15 amino acids long. CDR1 and CDR2 (germline): MNHEY, SMNVEV (reference sequence). Here the CDR3 DNA reads TGTGCCAGCACCTCAGGAGGGAAGTGGAGCACTGAAGCTTTCTTT. Residues: CASTSGGKWSTEAFF.

The chain carries TRBV7-8 and TRBJ2-3; perhaps TRBD2 as D (5 bases). CDR3 size: 13 residues. With 5 bases removed from V and 1 base from J, the gap between germline ends came to 7 bases. CDR1 and CDR2 (germline): SGHVS, FQNEAQ. Here the CDR3 reads CASSVGGTDTQYF. CDR3 DNA: TGTGCCAGCAGCGTGGGAGGCACAGATACGCAGTATTTT.

CDR3 protein: CASSQDHPGQWLSSGNTIYF. CDR3 nucleotides: TGCGCCAGCAGCCAAGACCACCCGGGACAGTGGCTGAGCTCTGGAAACACCATATATTTT. The genes are TRBV4-3 and TRBJ1-3; 7 nucleotides agree with TRBD1. V dropped 0 bases and J dropped 0; count of bases not matched to a gene: 14. CDR1 and CDR2 (germline): LGHNA, YSLEER. The CDR3 length is 20 residues.

This chain joins TRBV30 and TRBJ2-1, with 9 bases aligning to TRBD1. Trimming cost V 1 base and J 10 bases; bases outside gene matches: 5. From germline, CDR1 is GTSNPN and CDR2 SVGIG (reference sequence). This CDR3 is built from 13 residues. CDR3 loop: CAWSAQGAREQFF. Here the CDR3 DNA reads TGTGCCTGGAGTGCACAGGGGGCACGGGAGCAGTTCTTC.

The chain has TRBV29-1 and TRBJ1-2; 9 bases are shared with TRBD1. This CDR3 spans 14 amino acids. V shed 5 bases and J 2 bases; nucleotides not matched to a gene: 6. Per germline, CDR1 SQVTM and CDR2 ANQGSEA. The CDR3: CSVLGQGVNYGYTF. CDR3 in DNA: TGCAGCGTTTTGGGACAGGGAGTAAACTATGGCTACACCTTC.

This chain uses TRBV7-3 with TRBJ2-1; TRBD2 aligns across 8 bases. V was clipped by 2 bases and J by 0 bases; unmatched bases: 6. The CDR3 loop spans 17 amino acids. Per germline, CDR1 SGHTA and CDR2 FQGTGA. This CDR3 is CASSLLPSGLSYNEQFF. DNA for the CDR3: TGTGCCAGCAGCTTACTCCCTAGCGGGCTCTCCTACAATGAGCAGTTCTTC. The whole variable domain, filled in from reference TRBV7-3 and TRBJ2-1, reads GAGVSQTPSNKVTEKGKYVELRCDPISGHTALYWYRQSLGQGPEFLIYFQGTGAADDSGLPNDRFFAVRPEGSVSTLKIQRTERGDSAVYLCASSLLPSGLSYNEQFFGPGTRLTVL.

This clone was seen just once. V gene TRBV19 combines with J gene TRBJ2-3; tentative D call: TRBD2 (5 bases). This CDR3 spans 14 amino acids. V lost 4 bases, J lost 3 bases, and 11 bases lay in between. Germline values: CDR1 LNHDA, CDR2 SQIVND (reference sequence). The CDR3 loop reads CASSKLALTDTQYF. DNA for the CDR3: TGTGCCAGTAGTAAGCTAGCTCTGACAGATACGCAGTATTTT.

V usage is TRBV7-2 and J usage is TRBJ2-7; 10 bases agree with TRBD1. From germline, CDR1 is SGHTA and CDR2 FQGNSA. The CDR3 contains 15 residues. J was trimmed by 2 bases and V by 2 bases; bases with no gene match: 3. The CDR3 loop is CASSLLGQGPYEQYF. CDR3 in DNA: TGTGCCAGCAGCTTACTGGGACAGGGGCCCTACGAGCAGTACTTC.

J is TRBJ1-2 and V is TRBV18, with 7 positions matching TRBD1. CDR3 size: 15 residues. The germline V gene encodes CDR1 KGHSH and CDR2 LQKENI. V was clipped by 3 bases and J by 4 bases; unmatched bases: 8. The CDR3 sequence is CASSPPGTDLYGYTF. The DNA of the CDR3 is TGTGCCAGCTCACCTCCCGGGACAGATCTCTATGGCTACACCTTC. The complete variable domain, with remaining parts taken from reference TRBV18 and TRBJ1-2, reads NAGVMQNPRHLVRRRGQEARLRCSPMKGHSHVYWYRQLPEEGLKFMVYLQKENIIDESGMPKERFSAEFPKEGPSILRIQQVVRGDSAAYFCASSPPGTDLYGYTFGSGTRLTVV.

V is TRBV28 and J is TRBJ1-5; TRBD1 matches at 7 bases. Germline CDR1 MDHEN, CDR2 SYDVKM. The CDR3 is made up of 19 amino acids. V lost 5 bases to trimming and J lost 0 bases; unmatched junction nucleotides: 16. The CDR3 sequence: CASSLRDRLLSYSNQPQHF. The CDR3 DNA follows: TGTGCCAGCAGTCTCCGGGACAGACTACTGTCGTATAGCAATCAGCCCCAGCATTTT.

This chain joins TRBV12-3 or TRBV12-4 and TRBJ1-1; D may be TRBD1 (5 bases). The CDR3 has 13 amino acids. V was clipped by 8 bases and J by 2 bases, with 12 bases between them. The CDR3 DNA reads TGTGCCAGCTCCCTGGGGGGTAACACTGAAGCTTTCTTT. It translates to CASSLGGNTEAFF.

This chain joins TRBV2 and TRBJ1-1, with TRBD1 identical over 8 bases. Germline CDR1 reads SNHLY; CDR2 reads FYNNEI. V was clipped by 3 bases and J by 1 base; unmatched bases: 4. CDR3 length: 15 residues. CDR3 sequence (DNA): TGTGCCAGCAGTGAGAGTGGGACAGGGAACACTGAAGCTTTCTTT. This sequence encodes CASSESGTGNTEAFF.

This clone was found once. The J gene is TRBJ2-7, the V gene TRBV7-3; 7 bases are shared with TRBD2. The ends lost 5 bases at V and 2 bases at J; junction bases unmatched: 9. CDR1 is SGHTA and CDR2 is FQGTGA in the germline V gene. This CDR3 has 15 amino acids. In DNA form, the CDR3 reads TGTGCCAGCAGCCCCAGCCCTAGCGGTACCTACGAGCAGTACTTC. The encoded protein is CASSPSPSGTYEQYF.

V gene TRBV28 combines with J gene TRBJ1-5, with D uncertain. This CDR3 has 14 amino acids. The germline V and J ends were trimmed by 3 bases and 6 bases, with 12 bases remaining between them. Germline lookup yields CDR1 MDHEN and CDR2 SYDVKM. CDR3 amino acids: CASSFFAKSQPQHF. The CDR3 DNA follows: TGTGCCAGCAGTTTTTTCGCGAAGAGTCAGCCCCAGCATTTT.

The J gene is TRBJ1-1, the V gene TRBV4-3; no reliable D call. Germline lookup yields CDR1 LGHNA and CDR2 YSLEER. V was shortened by 0 bases and J by 8 bases, with 10 bases between the two germline ends. CDR3 size: 13 residues. CDR3 protein: CASSQDSISEAFF. The CDR3 DNA reads TGCGCCAGCAGCCAAGATTCTATATCGGAAGCTTTCTTT.